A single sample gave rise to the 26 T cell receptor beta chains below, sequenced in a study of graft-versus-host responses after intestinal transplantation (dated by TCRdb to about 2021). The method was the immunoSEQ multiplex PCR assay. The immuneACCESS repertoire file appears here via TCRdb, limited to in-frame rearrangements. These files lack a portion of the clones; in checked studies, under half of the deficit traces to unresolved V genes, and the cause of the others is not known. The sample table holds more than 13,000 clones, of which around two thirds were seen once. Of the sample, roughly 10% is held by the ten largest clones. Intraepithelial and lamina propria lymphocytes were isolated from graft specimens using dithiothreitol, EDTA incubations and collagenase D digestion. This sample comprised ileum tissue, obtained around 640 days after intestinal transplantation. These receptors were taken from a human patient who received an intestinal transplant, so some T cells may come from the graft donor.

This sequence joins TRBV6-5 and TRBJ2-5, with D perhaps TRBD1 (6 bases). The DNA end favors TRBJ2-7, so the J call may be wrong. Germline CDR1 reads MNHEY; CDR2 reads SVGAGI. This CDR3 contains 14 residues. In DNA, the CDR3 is TGTGCCAGCAGTGAGGGACACCTCCCCTACGAGCAGTACTTC. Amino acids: CASSEGHLPYEQYF.

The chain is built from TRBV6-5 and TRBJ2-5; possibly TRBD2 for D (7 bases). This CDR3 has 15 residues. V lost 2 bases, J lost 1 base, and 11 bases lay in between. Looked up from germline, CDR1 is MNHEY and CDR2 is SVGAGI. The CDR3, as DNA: TGTGCCAGCAGTTACAGGGGGGGGCCCCAAGAGACCCAGTACTTC. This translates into CASSYRGGPQETQYF.

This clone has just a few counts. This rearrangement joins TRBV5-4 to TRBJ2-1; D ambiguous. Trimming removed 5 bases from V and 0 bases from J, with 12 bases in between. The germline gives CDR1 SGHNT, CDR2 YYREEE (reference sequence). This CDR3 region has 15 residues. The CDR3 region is CASSYGHSSYNEQFF. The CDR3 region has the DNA TGTGCCAGCAGTTATGGTCACAGCTCCTACAATGAGCAGTTCTTC. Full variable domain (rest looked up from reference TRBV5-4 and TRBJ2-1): ETGVTQSPTHLIKTRGQQVTLRCSSQSGHNTVSWYQQALGQGPQFIFQYYREEENGRGNFPPRFSGLQFPNYSSELNVNALELDDSALYLCASSYGHSSYNEQFFGPGTRLTVL.

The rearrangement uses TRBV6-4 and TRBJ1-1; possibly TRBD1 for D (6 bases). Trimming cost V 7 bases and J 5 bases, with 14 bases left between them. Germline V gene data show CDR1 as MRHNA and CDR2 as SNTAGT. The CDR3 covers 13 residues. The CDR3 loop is CASKVDRHTEAFF. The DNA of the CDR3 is TGTGCCAGCAAGGTAGACAGGCATACTGAAGCTTTCTTT.

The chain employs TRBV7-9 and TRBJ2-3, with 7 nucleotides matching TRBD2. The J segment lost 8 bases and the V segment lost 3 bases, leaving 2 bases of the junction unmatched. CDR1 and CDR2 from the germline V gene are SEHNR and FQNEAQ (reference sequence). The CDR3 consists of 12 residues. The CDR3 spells CASSLTSPTQYF. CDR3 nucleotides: TGTGCCAGCAGCTTGACTAGCCCTACGCAGTATTTT.

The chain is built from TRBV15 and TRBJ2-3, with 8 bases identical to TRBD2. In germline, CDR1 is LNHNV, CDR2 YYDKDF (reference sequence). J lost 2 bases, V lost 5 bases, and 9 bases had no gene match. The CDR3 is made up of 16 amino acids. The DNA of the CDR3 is TGTGCCACCAGCGGCGAATCGGGGGGGGCCACAGATACGCAGTATTTT. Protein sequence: CATSGESGGATDTQYF.

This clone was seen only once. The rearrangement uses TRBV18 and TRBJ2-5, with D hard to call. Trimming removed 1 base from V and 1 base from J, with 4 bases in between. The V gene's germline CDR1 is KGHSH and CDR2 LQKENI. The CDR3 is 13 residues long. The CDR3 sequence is CASSPRAQETQYF. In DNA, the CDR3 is TGTGCCAGCTCACCACGGGCCCAAGAGACCCAGTACTTC.

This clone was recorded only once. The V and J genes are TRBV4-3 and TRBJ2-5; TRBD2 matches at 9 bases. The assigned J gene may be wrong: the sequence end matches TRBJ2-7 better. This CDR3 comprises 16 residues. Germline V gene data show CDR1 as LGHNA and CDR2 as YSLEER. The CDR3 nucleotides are TGCGCCAGCAGCCAAGATAGGGGACTAGCTTTCTACGAGCAGTACTTC. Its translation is CASSQDRGLAFYEQYF.

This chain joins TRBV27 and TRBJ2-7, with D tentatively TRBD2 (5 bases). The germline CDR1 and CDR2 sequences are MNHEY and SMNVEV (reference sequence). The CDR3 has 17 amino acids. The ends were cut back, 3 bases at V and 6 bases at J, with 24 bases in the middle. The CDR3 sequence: CASSFLGSVGLSGEQYF. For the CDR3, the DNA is TGTGCCAGCAGTTTCTTGGGGAGCGTGGGTTTATCAGGCGAGCAGTACTTC.

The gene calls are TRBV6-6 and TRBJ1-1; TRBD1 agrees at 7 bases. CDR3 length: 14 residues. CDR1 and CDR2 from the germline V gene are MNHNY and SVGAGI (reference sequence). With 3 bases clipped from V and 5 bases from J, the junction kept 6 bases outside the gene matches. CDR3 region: CASSYGTEGTEAFF. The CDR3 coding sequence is TGTGCCAGCAGTTATGGGACAGAGGGAACTGAAGCTTTCTTT.

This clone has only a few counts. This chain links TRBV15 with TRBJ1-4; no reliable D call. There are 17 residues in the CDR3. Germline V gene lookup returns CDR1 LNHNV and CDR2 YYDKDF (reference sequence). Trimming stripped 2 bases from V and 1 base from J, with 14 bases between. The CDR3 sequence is CATSRRRPGRTNEKLFF. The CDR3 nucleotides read TGTGCCACCAGCAGACGCCGCCCCGGGAGAACTAATGAAAAACTGTTTTTT.

The CDR3 sequence: CASAPGGDRSYNEQFF. The CDR3 DNA follows: TGTGCTAGTGCCCCCGGCGGGGACCGATCCTACAATGAGCAGTTCTTC. The chain carries TRBV12-5 and TRBJ2-1; maybe TRBD2 (6 bases). The CDR3 runs 16 residues. Trimming left V 7 bases short and J 1 base short, with 17 bases between. Germline CDR1 is LGHNT and CDR2 is FRNRAP.

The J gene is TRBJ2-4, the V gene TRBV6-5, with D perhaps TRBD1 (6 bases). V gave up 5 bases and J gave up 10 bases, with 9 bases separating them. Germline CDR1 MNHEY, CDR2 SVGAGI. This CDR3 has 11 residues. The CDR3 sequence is CASSRDIIQYF. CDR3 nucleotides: TGTGCCAGCAGTCGGGACATTATTCAGTACTTC.

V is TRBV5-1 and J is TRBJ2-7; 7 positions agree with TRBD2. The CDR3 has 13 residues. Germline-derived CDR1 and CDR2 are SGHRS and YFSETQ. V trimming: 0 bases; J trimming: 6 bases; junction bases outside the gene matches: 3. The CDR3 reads CASSLGWGGEQYF. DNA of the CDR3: TGCGCCAGCAGCTTGGGGTGGGGGGGCGAGCAGTACTTC.

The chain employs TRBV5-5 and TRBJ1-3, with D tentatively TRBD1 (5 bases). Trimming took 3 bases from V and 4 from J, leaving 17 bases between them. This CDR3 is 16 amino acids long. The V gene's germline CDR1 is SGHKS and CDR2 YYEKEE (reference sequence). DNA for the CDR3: TGTGCCAGCAGCTCGGGGGGAGAGATTGTCGGAAACACCATATATTTT. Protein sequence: CASSSGGEIVGNTIYF.

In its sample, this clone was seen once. CDR3 sequence (DNA): TGTGCCAGAGTCTGGGGGCGTAGATCCTACGAGCAGTACTTC. As protein: CARVWGRRSYEQYF. This chain uses TRBV7-9 with TRBJ2-7; TRBD1 might be the D (6 bases). Germline V CDR1 and CDR2: SEHNR, FQNEAQ (reference sequence). Trimming stripped 9 bases from V and 1 base from J, with 16 bases between. This CDR3 is built from 14 residues.

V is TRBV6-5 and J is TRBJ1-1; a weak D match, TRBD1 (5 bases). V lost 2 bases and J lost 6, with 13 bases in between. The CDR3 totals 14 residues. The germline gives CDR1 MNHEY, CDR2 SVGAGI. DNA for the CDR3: TGTGCCAGCAGTTACGGGACGTGGGGGGCTGAAGCTTTCTTT. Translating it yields CASSYGTWGAEAFF.

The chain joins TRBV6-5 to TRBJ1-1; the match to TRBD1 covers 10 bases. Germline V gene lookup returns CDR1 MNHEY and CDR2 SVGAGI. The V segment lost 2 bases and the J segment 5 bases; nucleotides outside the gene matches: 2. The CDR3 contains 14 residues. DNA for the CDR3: TGTGCCAGCAGTTACGACAGGGGGCTTACTGAAGCTTTCTTT. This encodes CASSYDRGLTEAFF.

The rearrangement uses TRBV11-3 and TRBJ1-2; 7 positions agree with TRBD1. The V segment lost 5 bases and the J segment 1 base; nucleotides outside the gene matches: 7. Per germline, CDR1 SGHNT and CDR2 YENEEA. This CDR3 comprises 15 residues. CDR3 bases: TGTGCCAGCAGCCCACAGACAGGGTTTAACTATGGCTACACCTTC. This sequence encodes CASSPQTGFNYGYTF.

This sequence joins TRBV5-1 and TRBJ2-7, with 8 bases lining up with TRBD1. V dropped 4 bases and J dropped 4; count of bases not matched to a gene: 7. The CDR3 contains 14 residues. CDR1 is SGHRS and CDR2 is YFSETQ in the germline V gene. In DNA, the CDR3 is TGCGCCAGCAGCCCAGGGCAGGGGGCTTACGAGCAGTACTTC. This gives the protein CASSPGQGAYEQYF.

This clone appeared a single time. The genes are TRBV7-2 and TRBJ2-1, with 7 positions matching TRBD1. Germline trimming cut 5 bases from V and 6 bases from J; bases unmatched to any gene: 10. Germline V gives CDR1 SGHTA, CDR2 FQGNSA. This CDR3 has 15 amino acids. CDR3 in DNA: TGTGCCAGCAGCCCCGACAGGGTTTGGGGCAATGAGCAGTTCTTC. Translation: CASSPDRVWGNEQFF.

The CDR3 is CASSATGSYEQYF. CDR3 DNA: TGCGCCAGCAGTGCGACAGGATCCTACGAGCAGTACTTC. This chain links TRBV4-3 with TRBJ2-7; perhaps TRBD1 as D (6 bases). CDR3 length: 13 residues. V lost 6 bases to trimming and J lost 1 base, with 10 bases between them. CDR1 is LGHNA, CDR2 YSLEER, per germline.

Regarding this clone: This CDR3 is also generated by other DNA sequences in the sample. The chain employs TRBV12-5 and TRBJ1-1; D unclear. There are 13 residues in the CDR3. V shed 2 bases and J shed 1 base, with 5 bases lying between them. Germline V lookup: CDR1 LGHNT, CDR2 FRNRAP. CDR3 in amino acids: CASGLQENTEAFF. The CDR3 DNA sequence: TGTGCTAGTGGTTTGCAGGAGAACACTGAAGCTTTCTTT.

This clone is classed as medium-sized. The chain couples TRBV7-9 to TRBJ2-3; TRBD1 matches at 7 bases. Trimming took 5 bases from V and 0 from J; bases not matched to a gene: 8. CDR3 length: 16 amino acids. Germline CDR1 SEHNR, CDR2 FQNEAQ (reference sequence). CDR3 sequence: CASSDRGTVSTDTQYF. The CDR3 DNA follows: TGTGCCAGCAGCGATCGTGGGACAGTAAGCACAGATACGCAGTATTTT.

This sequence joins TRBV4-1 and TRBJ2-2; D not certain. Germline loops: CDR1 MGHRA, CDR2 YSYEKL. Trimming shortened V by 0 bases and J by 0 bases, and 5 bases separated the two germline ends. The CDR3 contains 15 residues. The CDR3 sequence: CASSQETANTGELFF. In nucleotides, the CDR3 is TGCGCCAGCAGCCAAGAAACAGCGAACACCGGGGAGCTGTTTTTT.

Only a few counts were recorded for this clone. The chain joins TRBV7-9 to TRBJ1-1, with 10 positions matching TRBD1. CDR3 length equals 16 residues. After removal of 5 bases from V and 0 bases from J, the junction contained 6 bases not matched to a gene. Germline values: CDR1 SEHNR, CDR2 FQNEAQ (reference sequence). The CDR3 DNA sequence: TGTGCCAGCAGCCCGACAGGGGGCGTGATGAACACTGAAGCTTTCTTT. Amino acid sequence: CASSPTGGVMNTEAFF.